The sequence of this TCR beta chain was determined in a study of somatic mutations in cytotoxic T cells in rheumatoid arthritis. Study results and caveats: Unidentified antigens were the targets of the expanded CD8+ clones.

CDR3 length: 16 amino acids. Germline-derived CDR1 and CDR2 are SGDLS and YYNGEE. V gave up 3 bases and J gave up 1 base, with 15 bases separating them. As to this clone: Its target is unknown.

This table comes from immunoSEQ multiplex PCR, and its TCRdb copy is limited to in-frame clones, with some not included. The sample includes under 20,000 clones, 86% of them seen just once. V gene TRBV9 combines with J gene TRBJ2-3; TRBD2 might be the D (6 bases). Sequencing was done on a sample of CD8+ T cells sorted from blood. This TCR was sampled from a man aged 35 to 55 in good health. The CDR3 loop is CASSDDLGTGTDTQYF. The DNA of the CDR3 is TGTGCCAGCAGCGACGACCTCGGGACTGGCACAGATACGCAGTATTTT. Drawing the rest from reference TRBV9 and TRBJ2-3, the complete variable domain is DSGVTQTPKHLITATGQRVTLRCSPRSGDLSVYWYQQSLDQGLQFLIQYYNGEERAKGNILERFSAQQFPDLHSELNLSSLELGDSALYFCASSDDLGTGTDTQYFGPGTRLTVL.